One and the same sample provided the 20 T cell receptor beta chains below, sequenced in a study of blood T cell repertoires in COVID-19. The assay was immunoSEQ multiplex PCR, and TCRdb's table has in-frame clones only and misses some. The table includes under 300,000 clones, approximately 86% detected once. The sample comprised peripheral blood. The receptors here all came from a woman between 70 and 85 years old with active or convalescent COVID-19.

This clone was counted only a few times. In DNA form, the CDR3 reads TGTGCCAGCAGCTCGACAGGGACTAACTATGGCTACACCTTC. Amino acids: CASSSTGTNYGYTF. The V and J genes are TRBV7-2 and TRBJ1-2; 7 bases fit TRBD1. This CDR3 has 14 amino acids. Germline V CDR1 and CDR2: SGHTA, FQGNSA. Trimming took 4 bases from V and 0 from J; bases not matched to a gene: 2. The full variable domain, rest sourced from reference TRBV7-2 and TRBJ1-2, is GAGVSQSPSNKVTEKGKDVELRCDPISGHTALYWYRQSLGQGLEFLIYFQGNSAPDKSGLPSDRFSAERTGGSVSTLTIQRTQQEDSAVYLCASSSTGTNYGYTFGSGTRLTVV.

Details on this clone: The sample carries other DNA sequences with the same CDR3. The chain recombines TRBV6-5 with TRBJ1-1; D call uncertain. The CDR3 contains 13 residues. The V gene lost 5 bases and the J gene lost 6 bases, with 13 bases spanning the gap. Looked up from germline, CDR1 is MNHEY and CDR2 is SVGAGI. The CDR3 spells CASSPPGGPEAFF. The CDR3 DNA follows: TGTGCCAGCAGTCCCCCGGGAGGACCTGAAGCTTTCTTT.

V gene TRBV6-4 combines with J gene TRBJ2-1; 12 bases fit TRBD2. CDR3 size: 15 residues. The germline V gene encodes CDR1 MRHNA and CDR2 SNTAGT. V lost 8 bases, J lost 2 bases, and 4 bases stayed unmatched. The CDR3 DNA reads TGTGCCAGCTCCCTAGCGGGGGGGGCCTACAATGAGCAGTTCTTC. This gives the protein CASSLAGGAYNEQFF.

This clone was picked up many times. The J gene is TRBJ2-1, the V gene TRBV5-1, with TRBD2 matching over 7 bases. This CDR3 is built from 14 residues. Trimming cost V 0 bases and J 10 bases; bases outside gene matches: 7. CDR1 and CDR2 (germline): SGHRS, YFSETQ. CDR3 nucleotide sequence: TGCGCCAGCAGCTTGGGGGACTATTCTCGAGAGCAGTTCTTC. This translates into CASSLGDYSREQFF.

The J gene is TRBJ1-1, the V gene TRBV5-1, with unresolved D. V was cut by 4 bases and J by 3 bases, with 13 bases left in between. The CDR3 totals 14 residues. In germline, CDR1 is SGHRS, CDR2 YFSETQ. The CDR3, as DNA: TGCGCCAGCAGCCCCCGTCTGGTAGACACTGAAGCTTTCTTT. Its protein product is CASSPRLVDTEAFF. Full variable domain (rest looked up from reference TRBV5-1 and TRBJ1-1): KAGVTQTPRYLIKTRGQQVTLSCSPISGHRSVSWYQQTPGQGLQFLFEYFSETQRNKGNFPGRFSGRQFSNSRSEMNVSTLELGDSALYLCASSPRLVDTEAFFGQGTRLTVV.

The rearrangement links TRBV5-1 to TRBJ1-1, with D hard to call. The CDR3 extends over 13 amino acids. Germline lookup yields CDR1 SGHRS and CDR2 YFSETQ. V dropped 5 bases and J dropped 4 bases, with 12 bases sitting between them. The CDR3 sequence: CASSPGFSTEAFF. CDR3 DNA sequence: TGCGCCAGCAGTCCGGGTTTTAGCACTGAAGCTTTCTTT.

Only a few counts were recorded for this clone. The rearrangement uses TRBV27 and TRBJ1-1; D ambiguous. The V end was cut by 0 bases, the J end by 5 bases, with 7 bases between. This CDR3 comprises 13 residues. Germline lookup yields CDR1 MNHEY and CDR2 SMNVEV (reference sequence). CDR3 protein: CASSLSGETEAFF. The CDR3 coding sequence is TGTGCCAGCAGTTTATCCGGGGAAACTGAAGCTTTCTTT.

A remark on this clone: The sample has other DNA sequences that encode this CDR3 too. The rearrangement uses TRBV5-1 and TRBJ1-6; D possibly corresponds to TRBD1 (5 bases). The CDR3 is 14 amino acids. V dropped 0 bases and J dropped 7 bases, with 8 bases sitting between them. CDR1 is SGHRS, CDR2 YFSETQ, per germline. The CDR3 sequence: CASSLGGGNSPLHF. In DNA form, the CDR3 reads TGCGCCAGCAGCTTGGGGGGGGGAAATTCACCCCTCCACTTT.

The chain has TRBV27 and TRBJ1-3; D may be TRBD1 (5 bases). V lost 2 bases and J 0 bases, leaving 11 bases between the germline ends. CDR3 length: 16 amino acids. In germline, CDR1 is MNHEY, CDR2 SMNVEV (reference sequence). In DNA form, the CDR3 reads TGTGCCAGCAGTTTACCACCAAGGGGCTCTGGAAACACCATATATTTT. Protein: CASSLPPRGSGNTIYF.

The gene calls are TRBV7-2 and TRBJ2-7; D might be TRBD1 (5 bases). With 10 bases removed from V and 2 bases from J, the gap between germline ends came to 21 bases. Per germline, CDR1 SGHTA and CDR2 FQGNSA. The CDR3 totals 15 residues. The CDR3 loop is CATLTPHRGTYEQYF. The CDR3 DNA reads TGTGCCACCCTAACCCCCCATAGGGGAACCTACGAGCAGTACTTC.

This CDR3 reads CAISPQNEQFF. DNA of the CDR3: TGTGCCATCAGCCCCCAGAATGAGCAGTTCTTC. This chain uses TRBV10-3 with TRBJ2-1; the D is unclear. This CDR3 region has 11 residues. Trimming removed 6 bases from V and 7 bases from J, with 7 bases in between. Germline loops: CDR1 ENHRY, CDR2 SYGVKD.

This chain joins TRBV9 and TRBJ1-5; 8 bases are shared with TRBD1. J was trimmed by 6 bases and V by 3 bases; bases with no gene match: 2. CDR1 is SGDLS, CDR2 YYNGEE, per germline. CDR3 size: 13 residues. The CDR3 nucleotides read TGTGCCAGCAGCGGGACAGGGAGTCAGCCCCAGCATTTT. As protein: CASSGTGSQPQHF.

The chain uses TRBV4-1 and TRBJ1-6; D call uncertain. The germline CDR1 and CDR2 sequences are MGHRA and YSYEKL. CDR3 size: 12 residues. The V end lost 1 base, the J end lost 9 bases, and 4 bases lay between the germline ends. CDR3 nucleotide sequence: TGCGCCAGCAGCCAAGGTCTTTCACCCCTCCACTTT. Translation gives CASSQGLSPLHF.

The chain recombines TRBV11-3 with TRBJ1-2; TRBD1 is a possible D gene (6 bases). This CDR3 spans 15 amino acids. Germline CDR1 and CDR2: SGHNT and YENEEA. V was trimmed by 1 base and J by 4 bases, leaving 13 bases between them. This CDR3 reads CASSLGRGSRYGYTF. In DNA form, the CDR3 reads TGTGCCAGCAGCTTAGGAAGGGGGTCGCGCTATGGCTACACCTTC.

Here the CDR3 reads CASHAQVTDTQYF. CDR3 nucleotide sequence: TGTGCCAGCCATGCTCAGGTCACAGATACGCAGTATTTT. The V call is TRBV7-2, the J call TRBJ2-3; D remains unclear. With 8 bases removed from V and 2 bases from J, the gap between germline ends came to 11 bases. Germline V gene data show CDR1 as SGHTA and CDR2 as FQGNSA. CDR3 length equals 13 residues.

This chain joins TRBV19 and TRBJ1-1, with TRBD1 identical over 9 bases. This CDR3 is built from 14 residues. The germline V gene has CDR1 LNHDA and CDR2 SQIVND (reference sequence). Trimming took 8 bases from V and 5 from J; bases not matched to a gene: 9. CDR3 nucleotide sequence: TGTGCCAGTGCGATCGGGACAGGGAGAACTGAAGCTTTCTTT. Translation: CASAIGTGRTEAFF.

This chain joins TRBV5-1 and TRBJ1-1; no firm D call. The CDR3 consists of 15 residues. Per germline, CDR1 SGHRS and CDR2 YFSETQ. With 2 bases removed from V and 2 bases from J, the gap between germline ends came to 13 bases. CDR3 DNA: TGCGCCAGCAGCTTAGAAGAGCTACCCAACACTGAAGCTTTCTTT. It is translated as CASSLEELPNTEAFF.

The chain joins TRBV27 to TRBJ1-1; 7 nucleotides agree with TRBD1. V was pared by 6 bases and J by 1 base, with 5 bases of the junction left unmatched. CDR1 MNHEY and CDR2 SMNVEV come from the germline V gene (reference sequence). CDR3 length: 14 amino acids. CDR3 DNA: TGTGCCAGCAGGCCCGGGGACAGGAACACTGAAGCTTTCTTT. Translating it yields CASRPGDRNTEAFF.

The genes are TRBV6-2 or TRBV6-3 and TRBJ1-5; D perhaps matches TRBD1 (6 bases). V was cut by 5 bases and J by 4 bases, with 15 bases left in between. CDR3 length: 15 residues. Germline CDR1 is MNHEY and CDR2 is SVGEGT. Here the CDR3 reads CASSPGVPLNQPQHF. The CDR3 DNA reads TGTGCCAGCAGTCCAGGGGTTCCCCTAAATCAGCCCCAGCATTTT.

The V and J genes are TRBV27 and TRBJ1-1; the D is unclear. The germline V gene has CDR1 MNHEY and CDR2 SMNVEV (reference sequence). The CDR3 covers 12 residues. Between the trimmed V and J ends, which lost 4 bases and 7 bases, there was a span of 10 bases. CDR3 sequence reads: CASSSPYGEAFF. CDR3 DNA: TGTGCCAGCAGTTCACCTTACGGTGAAGCTTTCTTT.